The 10 T cell receptor beta chains below come from one sample, sequenced in a study of control samples from healthy donors and cancer patients. Here immunoSEQ multiplex PCR was the method, and the copy in TCRdb shows in-frame clones only, minus some. The table shows around 140,000 clones, with about 90% occurring only once. The sample was blood. These receptors all stem from a man younger than 30 in good health.

This clone has a handful of counts. This chain connects TRBV5-1 to TRBJ2-1; possibly TRBD1 or TRBD2 for D (5 bases each). V lost 0 bases to trimming and J lost 6 bases, with 10 bases between them. The CDR3 spans 14 residues. In germline, CDR1 is SGHRS, CDR2 YFSETQ. CDR3 in DNA: TGCGCCAGCAGCTTGGGGGACCGGGTCAATGAGCAGTTCTTC. Protein product: CASSLGDRVNEQFF. The full variable domain, completed using reference TRBV5-1 and TRBJ2-1, is KAGVTQTPRYLIKTRGQQVTLSCSPISGHRSVSWYQQTPGQGLQFLFEYFSETQRNKGNFPGRFSGRQFSNSRSEMNVSTLELGDSALYLCASSLGDRVNEQFFGPGTRLTVL.

This clone was detected only a few times. The rearrangement links TRBV23-1 to TRBJ2-2; D is uncertain. TRBV23-1 is given ORF status, its function remaining uncertain. V was shortened by 0 bases and J by 0 bases, with 11 bases between the two germline ends. This CDR3 is 17 amino acids long. DNA for the CDR3: TGCGCCAGCAGTCAATCGGTACGTGTCGCGAACACCGGGGAGCTGTTTTTT. It yields the protein CASSQSVRVANTGELFF.

The table lists this clone with a count of one. The chain employs TRBV7-2 and TRBJ2-3, with 9 bases lining up with TRBD2. The CDR3 loop spans 15 amino acids. Germline V gene lookup returns CDR1 SGHTA and CDR2 FQGNSA. Trimming at V came to 6 bases and at J to 2 bases, leaving 6 bases not matched to a gene. In DNA form, the CDR3 reads TGTGCCAGCAGTTTTGGACTAGCGAACACAGATACGCAGTATTTT. It is translated as CASSFGLANTDTQYF.

The chain carries TRBV5-1 and TRBJ1-5; D gene ambiguous. Germline loops: CDR1 SGHRS, CDR2 YFSETQ. The ends were cut back, 7 bases at V and 6 bases at J, with 2 bases in the middle. CDR3 length: 9 residues. The CDR3 protein is CASGQPQHF. CDR3 DNA: TGCGCCAGCGGTCAGCCCCAGCATTTT.

The V gene is TRBV6-1, the J gene TRBJ1-2; 7 nucleotides match TRBD1. Losses at the gene ends were 3 bases for V and 4 bases for J; bases not matched to a gene: 2. CDR1 and CDR2 (germline): MNHNS, SASEGT. The CDR3 is 13 residues long. CDR3 in amino acids: CASSDRQGYGYTF. CDR3 DNA sequence: TGTGCCAGCAGTGACCGACAGGGCTATGGCTACACCTTC.

This clone was seen a handful of times. The chain carries TRBV5-1 and TRBJ1-4, with D hard to call. Trimming took off 3 bases at V and 4 bases at J, with 13 bases between the two ends. Germline V gives CDR1 SGHRS, CDR2 YFSETQ. The CDR3 is 15 amino acids. CDR3 protein: CASSSSAGINEKLFF. CDR3 nucleotides: TGCGCCAGCAGCTCCTCTGCGGGTATTAATGAAAAACTGTTTTTT.

The V and J genes are TRBV18 and TRBJ1-3; 9 bases map to TRBD1. V shed 3 bases and J 3 bases; nucleotides not matched to a gene: 6. In germline, CDR1 is KGHSH, CDR2 LQKENI. There are 16 residues in the CDR3. CDR3 sequence reads: CASSPPGTGRGNTIYF. CDR3 DNA: TGTGCCAGCTCACCCCCCGGGACAGGGCGTGGAAACACCATATATTTT.

V is TRBV6-6 and J is TRBJ2-1; 7 bases fit TRBD2. This CDR3 spans 16 amino acids. Germline-derived CDR1 and CDR2 are MNHNY and SVGAGI (reference sequence). Germline trimming cut 5 bases from V and 8 bases from J; bases unmatched to any gene: 15. This chain's CDR3 is CASSPPAELAKDEQFF. CDR3 coding DNA: TGTGCCAGCAGTCCCCCGGCGGAACTAGCGAAGGATGAGCAGTTCTTC.

This chain joins TRBV7-8 and TRBJ1-1; D uncertain. The CDR3 consists of 14 residues. CDR1 and CDR2 from the germline V gene are SGHVS and FQNEAQ. Between the trimmed V and J ends, which lost 7 bases and 0 bases, there was a span of 12 bases. The CDR3, as DNA: TGTGCCAGCACCCAGGATGTCTTGAACACTGAAGCTTTCTTT. This encodes CASTQDVLNTEAFF.

The chain uses TRBV15 and TRBJ2-3; the D gene could be TRBD1 or TRBD2 (6 bases each). CDR1 and CDR2 (germline): LNHNV, YYDKDF (reference sequence). The length of the CDR3 is 16 residues. The V and J ends lost 3 bases and 2 bases respectively, with 15 bases between them. CDR3 in DNA: TGTGCCACCAGCAGGGAGACGGGGGCCAACACAGATACGCAGTATTTT. Translated: CATSRETGANTDTQYF.